The 12 T cell receptor beta chains below were found in one sample sequenced in a study of regulatory T cells in long-lasting Graves disease. The time point here: newly diagnosed GD, antithyroid drugs for less than 3 months. The TCR library was made from RNA that had been extracted from PBMCs in TRIzol. HTBI primers from iRepertoire and Arm-PCR of CDR3 regions yielded the TCR beta libraries. MiXCR, applied by TCRdb to the multiplex PCR reads, yields one record per CDR3 protein. Of over 450,000 distinct CDR3 sequences in the sample, about 11% were seen once. These data were likewise used in another study, on T cells in Graves' hyperthyroidism and ophthalmopathy.

This specimen was peripheral blood mononuclear cells (PBMCs), taken at new diagnosis, from a patient treated with antithyroid drugs. All receptors come from a woman aged 25 to 45 with Graves disease.

Ten or more counts support this clonotype. The V and J genes are TRBV3-1 and TRBJ1-6, with D perhaps TRBD1 (5 bases). The ends were cut back, 9 bases at V and 10 bases at J, with 16 bases in the middle. Per the germline V gene, CDR1 is LGHDT and CDR2 is YNNKEL (reference sequence). This CDR3 comprises 13 residues. The CDR3 DNA is TGTGCCAGTAGAGCCGGGAAGGGGTCACCCCTCCACTTT. It is translated as CASRAGKGSPLHF.

This clonotype was seen ten or more times. The chain employs TRBV19 and TRBJ2-5; D gene uncertain. The J call is doubtful: the DNA matches TRBJ2-1 better. CDR1 and CDR2 (germline): LNHDA, SQIVND (reference sequence). The CDR3 has 16 amino acids. The CDR3 protein is CASSGLPGPDINEQFF. As DNA, the CDR3 is TGTGCCAGTAGTGGGCTCCCGGGCCCAGATATAAATGAGCAGTTCTTC.

Remarks on this clonotype: A much larger clone sits a single nucleotide away, making a read error possible. The rearrangement joins TRBV10-3 to TRBJ2-5; possibly TRBD1 for D (6 bases). Germline loops: CDR1 ENHRY, CDR2 SYGVKD. The V end was cut by 6 bases, the J end by 3 bases, with 17 bases between. The CDR3 is 15 amino acids. DNA for the CDR3: TGTGCCATCAGGACCTACAGGGTTGGTGAAGAGACCCAGTACTTC. It codes for CAIRTYRVGEETQYF.

This clonotype was seen ten or more times. V is TRBV2 and J is TRBJ2-2; D may be TRBD1 or TRBD2 (5 bases each). CDR3 length: 15 amino acids. The V gene lost 2 bases and the J gene lost 3 bases, with 10 bases spanning the gap. The V gene's germline CDR1 is SNHLY and CDR2 FYNNEI. Written as DNA, the CDR3 is TGTGCCAGCAGTGAACTGGGACCCCACACCGGGGAGCTGTTTTTT. It encodes CASSELGPHTGELFF.

This clonotype has a count of ten or more. The chain couples TRBV6-2 or TRBV6-3 to TRBJ2-3; 8 bases fit TRBD2. The V gene end was trimmed by 3 bases and the J gene end by 2 bases; junction bases not matched to a gene: 10. Germline V gene data show CDR1 as MNHEY and CDR2 as SVGEGT. This CDR3 has 17 residues. The CDR3 coding sequence is TGTGCCAGCAGTTATGTTAACCCGGGGGGGAACACAGATACGCAGTATTTT. Translating it yields CASSYVNPGGNTDTQYF.

This clonotype was counted at least ten times. The chain links TRBV10-3 to TRBJ1-2; the D is unclear. Looked up from germline, CDR1 is ENHRY and CDR2 is SYGVKD. Trimming left V 1 base short and J 6 bases short, with 9 bases between. The length of the CDR3 is 13 residues. The CDR3 DNA is TGTGCCATCAGTGAGTGGTCAGACGATGGCTACACCTTC. Its protein product is CAISEWSDDGYTF.

The rearrangement links TRBV29-1 to TRBJ2-5; D is uncertain. The end of the DNA is better explained by TRBJ2-1, so the J call may be wrong. CDR1 is SQVTM and CDR2 is ANQGSEA in the germline V gene. The CDR3 loop spans 15 amino acids. As DNA, the CDR3 is TGCAGCGTTGAAGATCCGGGTGGCAATCCGTACGAGCAGTTCTTC. Encoded protein: CSVEDPGGNPYEQFF.

The genes are TRBV12-3 or TRBV12-4 and TRBJ2-1, with D possibly matching TRBD2 (5 bases). V shed 6 bases and J shed 5 bases, with 8 bases lying between them. The CDR3 runs to 12 residues. The chain's CDR3 is CASRRANNEQFF. The CDR3 nucleotides are TGTGCCAGCAGGAGGGCCAACAATGAGCAGTTCTTC.

The genes are TRBV7-9 and TRBJ2-1; maybe TRBD2 (6 bases). With 5 bases removed from V and 9 bases from J, the gap between germline ends came to 20 bases. This CDR3 is built from 15 residues. CDR1 and CDR2 from the germline V gene are SEHNR and FQNEAQ (reference sequence). Here the CDR3 reads CASSEPGLQMGEQFF. In DNA, the CDR3 is TGTGCCAGCAGCGAACCGGGACTGCAAATGGGTGAGCAGTTCTTC.

As regards this clonotype: Mismatch with germline at one junction end may stem from a read error. V gene TRBV28 combines with J gene TRBJ2-6; TRBD2 agrees at 9 bases. Per germline, CDR1 MDHEN and CDR2 SYDVKM. The CDR3 consists of 18 residues. The CDR3 DNA reads TGTGCCAGCAGTTCGTGGACTAGCGCTTTCTCTAGGGCCAACGTCCTGACTTTC. Translating it yields CASSSWTSAFSRANVLTF.

This clonotype came up many times. The chain is built from TRBV6-1 and TRBJ1-1; 7 nucleotides agree with TRBD1. The CDR3 consists of 13 residues. The germline CDR1 and CDR2 sequences are MNHNS and SASEGT. Trimming took 7 bases from V and 4 from J; bases not matched to a gene: 6. The CDR3 DNA sequence: TGTGCCAGCACTTCATCAGGGGGCACTGAAGCTTTCTTT. Its translation: CASTSSGGTEAFF.

A note on this clonotype: The CDR3 carries no conserved terminal phenylalanine or tryptophan, so it likely arises from a read error. This chain links TRBV5-6 with TRBJ2-5, with 7 nucleotides matching TRBD2. The germline gives CDR1 SGHDT, CDR2 YYEEEE. The CDR3 contains 16 residues. The V gene end was trimmed by 1 base and the J gene end by 2 bases; junction bases not matched to a gene: 8. The CDR3 DNA reads as TGTGCCAGCAGCTTGAGGCTGGCGGGAGAACAAGAGACCCAGTACTCC. It specifies CASSLRLAGEQETQYS.